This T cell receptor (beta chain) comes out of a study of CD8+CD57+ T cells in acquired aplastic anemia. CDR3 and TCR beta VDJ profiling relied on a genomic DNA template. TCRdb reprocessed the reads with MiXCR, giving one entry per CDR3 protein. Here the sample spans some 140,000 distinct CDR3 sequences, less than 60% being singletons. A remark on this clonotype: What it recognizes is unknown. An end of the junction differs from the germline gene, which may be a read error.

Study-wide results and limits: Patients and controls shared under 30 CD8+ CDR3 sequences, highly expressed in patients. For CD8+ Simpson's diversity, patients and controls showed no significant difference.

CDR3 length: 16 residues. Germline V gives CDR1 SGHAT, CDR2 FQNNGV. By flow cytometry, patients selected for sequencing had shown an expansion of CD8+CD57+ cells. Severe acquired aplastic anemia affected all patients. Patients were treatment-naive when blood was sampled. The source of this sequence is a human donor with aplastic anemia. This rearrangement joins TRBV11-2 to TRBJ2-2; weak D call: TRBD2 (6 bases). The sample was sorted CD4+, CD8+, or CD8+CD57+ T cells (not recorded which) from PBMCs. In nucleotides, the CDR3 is TGTGCCAGCAGCACTACCTTCCGTGCGGGGCACGGGGGGCTGTTTTTT. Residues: CASSTTFRAGHGGLFF.